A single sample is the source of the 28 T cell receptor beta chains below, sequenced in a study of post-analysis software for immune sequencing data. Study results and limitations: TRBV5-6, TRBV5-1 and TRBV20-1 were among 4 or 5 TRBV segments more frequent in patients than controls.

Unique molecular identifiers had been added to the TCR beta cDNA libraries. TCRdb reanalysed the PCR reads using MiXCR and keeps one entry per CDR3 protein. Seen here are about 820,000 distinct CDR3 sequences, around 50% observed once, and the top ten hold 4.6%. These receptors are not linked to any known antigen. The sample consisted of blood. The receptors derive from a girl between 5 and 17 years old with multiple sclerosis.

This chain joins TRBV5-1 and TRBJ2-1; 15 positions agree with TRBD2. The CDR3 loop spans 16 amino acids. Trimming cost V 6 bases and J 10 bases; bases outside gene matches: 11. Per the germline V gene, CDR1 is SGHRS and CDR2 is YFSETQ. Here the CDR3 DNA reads TGCGCCAGCAACTTCGGACTAGCGGGAGGGCCTTTGGAGCAGTTCTTC. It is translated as CASNFGLAGGPLEQFF.

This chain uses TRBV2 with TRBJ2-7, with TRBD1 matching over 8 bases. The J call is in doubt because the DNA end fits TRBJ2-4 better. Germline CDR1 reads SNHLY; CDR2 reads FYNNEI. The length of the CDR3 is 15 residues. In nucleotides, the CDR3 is TGTGCCAGCAGCGGCGGGACAGGCCTTGGGAACATTCAGTACTTC. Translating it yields CASSGGTGLGNIQYF.

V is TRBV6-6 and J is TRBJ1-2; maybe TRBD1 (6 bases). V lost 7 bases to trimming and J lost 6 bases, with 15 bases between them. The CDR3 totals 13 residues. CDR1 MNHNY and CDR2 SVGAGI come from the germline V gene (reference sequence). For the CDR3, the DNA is TGTGCCAGCACCTGGACAGAGAGGAATGGCTACACCTTC. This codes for CASTWTERNGYTF.

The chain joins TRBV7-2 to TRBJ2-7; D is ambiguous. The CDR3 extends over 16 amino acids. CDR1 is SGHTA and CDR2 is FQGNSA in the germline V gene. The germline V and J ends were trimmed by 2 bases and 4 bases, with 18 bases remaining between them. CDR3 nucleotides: TGTGCCAGCAGCTTATCTTACAGAAAACCATTTTACGAGCAGTACTTC. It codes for CASSLSYRKPFYEQYF.

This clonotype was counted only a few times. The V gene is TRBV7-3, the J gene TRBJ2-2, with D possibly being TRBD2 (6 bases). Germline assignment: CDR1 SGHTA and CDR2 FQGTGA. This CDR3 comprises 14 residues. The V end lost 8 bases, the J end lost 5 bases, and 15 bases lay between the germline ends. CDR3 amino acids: CASSPRGGTGELFF. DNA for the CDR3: TGTGCCAGCTCCCCCCGGGGAGGAACCGGGGAGCTGTTTTTT.

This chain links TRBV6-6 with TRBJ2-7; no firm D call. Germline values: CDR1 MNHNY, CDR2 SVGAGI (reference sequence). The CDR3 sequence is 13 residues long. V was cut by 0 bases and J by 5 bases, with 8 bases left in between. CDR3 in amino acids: CASSYSLTDEQYF. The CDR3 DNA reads TGTGCCAGCAGTTACTCGTTGACGGACGAGCAGTACTTC.

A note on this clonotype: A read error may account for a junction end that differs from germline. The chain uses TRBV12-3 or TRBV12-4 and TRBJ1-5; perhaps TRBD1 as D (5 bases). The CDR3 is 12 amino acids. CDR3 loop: CANSFREQPQHF. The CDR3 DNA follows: TGTGCCAACAGTTTCAGGGAACAGCCCCAGCATTTT.

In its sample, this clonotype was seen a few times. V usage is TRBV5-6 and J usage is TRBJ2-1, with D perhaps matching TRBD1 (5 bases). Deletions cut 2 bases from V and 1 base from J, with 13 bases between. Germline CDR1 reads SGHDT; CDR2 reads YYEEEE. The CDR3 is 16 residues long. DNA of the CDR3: TGTGCCAGCAGCTTAGACGACAGCAGTTCCTACAATGAGCAGTTCTTC. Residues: CASSLDDSSSYNEQFF.

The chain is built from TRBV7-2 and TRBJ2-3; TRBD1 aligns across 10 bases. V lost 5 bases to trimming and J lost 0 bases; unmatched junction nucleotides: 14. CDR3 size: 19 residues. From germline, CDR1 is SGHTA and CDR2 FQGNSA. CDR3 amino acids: CASSIHFFGTGDSTDTQYF. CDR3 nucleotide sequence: TGTGCCAGCAGCATCCACTTCTTCGGGACAGGGGATAGCACAGATACGCAGTATTTT.

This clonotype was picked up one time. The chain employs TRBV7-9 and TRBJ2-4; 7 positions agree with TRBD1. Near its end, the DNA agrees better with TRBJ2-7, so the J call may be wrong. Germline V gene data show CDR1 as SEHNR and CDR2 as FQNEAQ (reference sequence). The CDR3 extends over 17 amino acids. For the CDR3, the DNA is TGTGCCAGCAGCCCATCCGGACAGGTCGTCAGGGACTACGAGCAGTACTTC. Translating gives CASSPSGQVVRDYEQYF.

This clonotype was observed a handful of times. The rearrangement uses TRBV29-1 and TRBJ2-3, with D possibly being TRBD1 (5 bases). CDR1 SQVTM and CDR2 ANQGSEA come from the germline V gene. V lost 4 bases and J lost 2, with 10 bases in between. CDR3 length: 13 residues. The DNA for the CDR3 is TGCAGCGTTGGGGGCAGGGTCACAGATACGCAGTATTTT. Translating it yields CSVGGRVTDTQYF.

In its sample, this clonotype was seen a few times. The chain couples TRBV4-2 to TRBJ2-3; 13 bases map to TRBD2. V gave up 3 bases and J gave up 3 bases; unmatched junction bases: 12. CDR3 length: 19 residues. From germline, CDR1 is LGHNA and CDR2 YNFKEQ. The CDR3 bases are TGTGCCAGCAGCCAGATGGGACTAGCGGGATCAAAGGGAACAGATACGCAGTATTTT. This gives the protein CASSQMGLAGSKGTDTQYF.

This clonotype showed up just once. CDR3 DNA sequence: TGCAGTGCATATAAACAGGGGGCGAAGGACACTGAAGCTTTCTTT. This translates into CSAYKQGAKDTEAFF. The genes are TRBV20-1 and TRBJ1-1, with 9 bases lining up with TRBD1. This CDR3 is 15 amino acids long. Trimming at V came to 6 bases and at J to 3 bases, leaving 11 bases not matched to a gene. The germline CDR1 and CDR2 sequences are DFQATT and SNEGSKA (reference sequence).

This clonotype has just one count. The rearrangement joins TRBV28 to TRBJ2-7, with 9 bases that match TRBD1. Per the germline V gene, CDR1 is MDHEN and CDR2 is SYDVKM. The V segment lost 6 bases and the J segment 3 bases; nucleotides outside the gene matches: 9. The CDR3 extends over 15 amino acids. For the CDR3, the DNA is TGTGCCAGCAGCACGGGACAGGGTAGCGTCTACGAGCAGTACTTC. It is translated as CASSTGQGSVYEQYF.

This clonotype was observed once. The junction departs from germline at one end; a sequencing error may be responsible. CDR3 in DNA: TGTGCCAGCACTTACCGTGTGACTAGTACTGGGGCCAACGTCCTGACTTTC. It is translated as CASTYRVTSTGANVLTF. The rearrangement joins TRBV6-5 to TRBJ2-6; D is perhaps TRBD2 (6 bases). The CDR3 sequence is 17 residues long. Germline V gives CDR1 MNHEY, CDR2 SVGAGI.

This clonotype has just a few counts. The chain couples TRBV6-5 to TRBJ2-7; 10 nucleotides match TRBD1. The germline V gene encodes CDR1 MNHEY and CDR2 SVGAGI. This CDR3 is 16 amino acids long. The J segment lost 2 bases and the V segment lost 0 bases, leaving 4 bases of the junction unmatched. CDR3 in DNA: TGTGCCAGCAGTTACTCGAGGACAGGGGGAGCCTACGAGCAGTACTTC. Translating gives CASSYSRTGGAYEQYF.

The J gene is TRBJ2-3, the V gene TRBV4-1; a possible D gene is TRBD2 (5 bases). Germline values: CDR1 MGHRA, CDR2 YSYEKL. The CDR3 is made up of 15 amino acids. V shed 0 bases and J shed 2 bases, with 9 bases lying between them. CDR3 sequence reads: CASSQESGVTDTQYF. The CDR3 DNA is TGCGCCAGCAGCCAAGAATCCGGGGTCACAGATACGCAGTATTTT.

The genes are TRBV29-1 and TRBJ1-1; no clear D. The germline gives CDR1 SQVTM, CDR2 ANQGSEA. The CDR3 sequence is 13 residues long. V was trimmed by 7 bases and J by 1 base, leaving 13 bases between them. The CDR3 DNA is TGCAGCGGTCAGCCGCGTCGGAACACTGAAGCTTTCTTT. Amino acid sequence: CSGQPRRNTEAFF.

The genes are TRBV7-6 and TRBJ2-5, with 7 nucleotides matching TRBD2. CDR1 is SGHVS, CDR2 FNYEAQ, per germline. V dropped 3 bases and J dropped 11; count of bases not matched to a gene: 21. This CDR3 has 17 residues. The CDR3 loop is CASSFEFGTSEYNEQYF. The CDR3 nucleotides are TGTGCCAGCAGCTTCGAGTTTGGCACTAGCGAGTACAATGAGCAGTACTTC.

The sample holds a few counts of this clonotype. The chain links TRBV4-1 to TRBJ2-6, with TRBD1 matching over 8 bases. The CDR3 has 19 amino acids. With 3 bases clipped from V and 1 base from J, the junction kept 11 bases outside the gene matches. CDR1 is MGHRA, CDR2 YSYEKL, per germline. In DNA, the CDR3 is TGCGCCAGCAGCCACGACCCCGGACAGGGCTTTTCTGGGGCCAACGTCCTGACTTTC. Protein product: CASSHDPGQGFSGANVLTF.

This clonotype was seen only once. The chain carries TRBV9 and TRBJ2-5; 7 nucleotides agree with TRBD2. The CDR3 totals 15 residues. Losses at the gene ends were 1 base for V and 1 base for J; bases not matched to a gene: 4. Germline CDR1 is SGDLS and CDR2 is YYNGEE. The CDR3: CASSVSAGAQETQYF. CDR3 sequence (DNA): TGTGCCAGCAGCGTATCGGCGGGAGCCCAAGAGACCCAGTACTTC.

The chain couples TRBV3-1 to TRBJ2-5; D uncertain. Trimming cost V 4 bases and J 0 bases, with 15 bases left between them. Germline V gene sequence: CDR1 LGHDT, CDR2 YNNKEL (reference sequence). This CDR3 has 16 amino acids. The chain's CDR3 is CASSPPSVRYQETQYF. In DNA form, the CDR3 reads TGTGCCAGCAGCCCCCCGAGTGTGCGGTACCAAGAGACCCAGTACTTC.

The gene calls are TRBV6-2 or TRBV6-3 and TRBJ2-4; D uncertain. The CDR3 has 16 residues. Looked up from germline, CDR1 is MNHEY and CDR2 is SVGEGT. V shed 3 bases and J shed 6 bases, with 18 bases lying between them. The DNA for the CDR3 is TGTGCCAGCAGTTATCTCAGGCCGCTTTTCACAAACATTCAGTACTTC. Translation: CASSYLRPLFTNIQYF.

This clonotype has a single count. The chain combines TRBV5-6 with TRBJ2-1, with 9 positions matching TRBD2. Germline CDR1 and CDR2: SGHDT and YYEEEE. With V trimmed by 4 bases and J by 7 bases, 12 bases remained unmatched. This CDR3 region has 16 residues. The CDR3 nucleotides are TGTGCCAGCAGCCCTGGACTAGCGCCTAGTCGGAATGAGCAGTTCTTC. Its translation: CASSPGLAPSRNEQFF.

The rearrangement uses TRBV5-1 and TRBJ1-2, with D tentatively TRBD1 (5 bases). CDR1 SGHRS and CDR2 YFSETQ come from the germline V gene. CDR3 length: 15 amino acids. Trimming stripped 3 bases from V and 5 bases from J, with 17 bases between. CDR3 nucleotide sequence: TGCGCCAGCAGCTCGGACCTGGGGGTCTCGTATGGCTACACCTTC. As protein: CASSSDLGVSYGYTF.

The CDR3 sequence: CSVEDRRPGTSVTPDTQYF. The DNA of the CDR3 is TGCAGCGTTGAAGATAGGCGCCCCGGGACTAGCGTCACCCCAGATACGCAGTATTTT. The chain uses TRBV29-1 and TRBJ2-3, with 10 bases lining up with TRBD2. The trim removed 0 bases at V and 4 bases at J, leaving 16 bases unmatched. The CDR3 loop spans 19 amino acids. Germline assignment: CDR1 SQVTM and CDR2 ANQGSEA.

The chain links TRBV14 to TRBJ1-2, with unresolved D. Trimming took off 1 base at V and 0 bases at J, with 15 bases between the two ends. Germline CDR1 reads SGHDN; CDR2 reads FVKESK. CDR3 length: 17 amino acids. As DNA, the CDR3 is TGTGCCAGCAGCCAAGTCTCGGGGATTCGAGCTAACTATGGCTACACCTTC. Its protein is CASSQVSGIRANYGYTF.

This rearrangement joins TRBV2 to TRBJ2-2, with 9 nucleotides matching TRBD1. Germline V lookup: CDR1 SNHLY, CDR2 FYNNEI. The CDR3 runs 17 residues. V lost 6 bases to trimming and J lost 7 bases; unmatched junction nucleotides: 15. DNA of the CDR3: TGTGCCAGCAGATACGTCCCGGGACAGGGATGGCTCGGGGAGCTGTTTTTT. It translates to CASRYVPGQGWLGELFF.